This TCR beta chain was found in a study of shared clonotypes between healthy human individuals. Study-level points and caveats: Naive CD4 clonotype sharing across a handful of donors was approximately 5%.

A remark on this clone: What it recognizes is unknown.

V shed 5 bases and J shed 3 bases, with 14 bases lying between them. The CDR3 is 15 residues long. Germline V lookup: CDR1 MNHEY, CDR2 SVGAGI. Assay: immunoSEQ multiplex PCR; the TCRdb copy retains only in-frame clones and omits some. The sample consists of around 2.1 million clones, roughly 95% of them appearing once. The chain combines TRBV6-5 with TRBJ1-5, with D perhaps TRBD1 (6 bases). The sample taken for sequencing was naive CD4+ T cells sorted from blood. Subset noted: CD45RA+ positively selected. The sequence was obtained from a man aged 18 to 29 in good health. The CDR3 here is CASSRERGINQPQHF. CDR3 DNA sequence: TGTGCCAGCAGTCGCGAGAGGGGGATCAATCAGCCCCAGCATTTT.